A selection of T cell receptor beta chains follows, all from one sample in a study of T cell repertoires in cytomegalovirus infection. TCRdb redid the calling of the reads with MiXCR, one entry per CDR3 protein. Among fewer than 250,000 distinct CDR3 sequences listed, around an eighth were seen once. Sequenced: PBMCs. The receptor source for this set is a human donor in good health (CMV status not recorded). Some clones in this sample may be carry-over from other donors' samples. Each CDR3 is given with its conserved first and last residue. A D gene is named only where the DNA matches it firmly. Clone size is not always given. Where it is, it says once, few, many or a class for expanded clones.

15	once	TRBD1	TRBV5-6	TRBJ2-5	CASSLPGQGQETQYF	TGTGCCAGCAGCTTACCGGGACAGGGACAAGAGACCCAGTACTTC
14	many	TRBD1	TRBV7-2	TRBJ1-2	CASSYQGVDYGYTF	TGTGCCAGCAGTTATCAGGGGGTAGACTATGGCTACACCTTC
12	-	-	TRBV29-1	TRBJ1-1	CSVVVRGTEAFF	TGCAGCGTTGTGGTCCGAGGCACTGAAGCTTTCTTT
14	many	-	TRBV7-9	TRBJ1-1	CASSSRQVTTEAFF	TGTGCCAGCAGCTCCCGACAGGTCACAACTGAAGCTTTCTTT
16	many	TRBD2	TRBV7-2	TRBJ2-1	CASSPIAGGSYNEQFF	TGTGCCAGCAGCCCCATAGCGGGAGGCTCCTACAATGAGCAGTTCTTC
12	-	TRBD1	TRBV20-1	TRBJ2-7	CSATDRANEQYF	TGCAGTGCTACGGACAGGGCCAACGAGCAGTACTTC
14	-	-	TRBV19	TRBJ1-3	CASTPGNSGNTIYF	TGTGCCAGTACCCCAGGCAACTCTGGAAACACCATATATTTT
15	few	TRBD2	TRBV19	TRBJ2-1	CASTTAGGVYNEQFF	TGTGCCAGTACAACAGCGGGGGGGGTCTACAATGAGCAGTTCTTC
13	-	-	TRBV6-2/TRBV6-3	TRBJ2-3	CASSYRFTDTQYF	TGTGCCAGCAGTTACCGGTTTACAGATACGCAGTATTTT
14	many	-	TRBV7-2	TRBJ2-7	CASSPRAGMDEQYF	TGTGCCAGCAGCCCCCGGGCCGGGATGGACGAGCAGTACTTC
12	many	-	TRBV29-1	TRBJ2-1	CSVDVGRREQFF	TGCAGCGTTGATGTCGGCCGACGAGAGCAGTTCTTC
13	-	-	TRBV12-3/TRBV12-4	TRBJ2-2	CATQTQDPGELFF	TGTGCCACCCAAACACAGGATCCCGGGGAGCTGTTTTTT
15	-	-	TRBV7-9	TRBJ2-1	CASSLGGVGAHEQFF	TGTGCCAGCAGCTTAGGCGGCGTGGGGGCCCATGAGCAGTTCTTC
16	many	TRBD2	TRBV12-3/TRBV12-4	TRBJ2-3	CASSFSQRGAEDTQYF	TGTGCCAGCAGTTTTTCCCAGCGGGGGGCGGAAGATACGCAGTATTTT
10	-	-	TRBV29-1	TRBJ1-1	CSVAQTEAFF	TGCAGCGTTGCACAGACTGAAGCTTTCTTT
14	many	-	TRBV10-3	TRBJ1-4	CAISELAGDGKLFF	TGTGCCATCAGTGAATTGGCAGGGGATGGAAAACTGTTTTTT
13	many	-	TRBV20-1	TRBJ2-1	CSARDRGRDEQFF	TGCAGTGCTAGAGATAGGGGCAGAGATGAGCAGTTCTTC
13	few	TRBD2	TRBV6-2/TRBV6-3	TRBJ2-7	CASLNAGAYEQYF	TGTGCCAGCCTCAACGCGGGGGCCTACGAGCAGTACTTC
15	many	-	TRBV20-1	TRBJ1-3	CSASLPTGSGNTIYF	TGCAGTGCTAGCTTACCGACTGGTTCTGGAAACACCATATATTTT
15	many	-	TRBV28	TRBJ2-1	CASSLGTFSYNEQFF	TGTGCCAGCAGTCTTGGGACATTCTCCTACAATGAGCAGTTCTTC
15	few	TRBD1	TRBV20-1	TRBJ1-1	CSARDATGANTEAFF	TGCAGTGCTAGAGATGCGACAGGGGCGAACACTGAAGCTTTCTTT
16	-	TRBD1	TRBV5-5	TRBJ1-5	CASSSQGPYSNQPQHF	TGTGCCAGCAGCTCACAGGGGCCTTATAGCAATCAGCCCCAGCATTTT